The 9 T cell receptor beta chains given below trace back to one sample, sequenced in a study of cytomegalovirus exposure and HLA in healthy donors. The PCR employed 60 Vbeta primers together with 13 Jbeta primers. Measured with immunoSEQ multiplex PCR; TCRdb has only the in-frame clones, and not every one. The data show 65,000 to 70,000 clones, approximately 81% seen once. Specimen: PBMCs. These receptors were collected from a woman in her thirties in good health and CMV-seropositive.

J is TRBJ2-2 and V is TRBV7-9; a possible D gene is TRBD2 (5 bases). Germline CDR1 SEHNR, CDR2 FQNEAQ (reference sequence). The CDR3 is 16 residues long. The V and J ends lost 6 bases and 0 bases respectively, with 14 bases between them. CDR3 nucleotide sequence: TGTGCCAGCAGTTTGAAGAGGGCGTCGAACACCGGGGAGCTGTTTTTT. Translation: CASSLKRASNTGELFF. Based on the CDR3 plus reference TRBV7-9 and TRBJ2-2, the full variable domain is DTGVSQNPRHKITKRGQNVTFRCDPISEHNRLYWYRQTLGQGPEFLTYFQNEAQLEKSRLLSDRFSAERPKGSFSTLEIQRTEQGDSAMYLCASSLKRASNTGELFFGEGSRLTVL.

The chain joins TRBV6-6 to TRBJ1-4, with 10 bases aligning to TRBD1. This CDR3 is built from 16 residues. The germline gives CDR1 MNHNY, CDR2 SVGAGI (reference sequence). Trimming took 5 bases from V and 10 from J; bases not matched to a gene: 13. CDR3 in DNA: TGTGCCAGCAGTCGCACCGGGACAGGGGAGGGAGGAAAACTGTTTTTT. Residues: CASSRTGTGEGGKLFF.

In DNA form, the CDR3 reads TGTGCCAGCAGCTTGGCGGGAGGGCCCGGTGAGCAGTACTTC. Translating gives CASSLAGGPGEQYF. This chain links TRBV5-5 with TRBJ2-7; 8 bases agree with TRBD2. Unmatched junction bases numbered 6, after V lost 0 bases and J lost 7 bases. The CDR3 spans 14 residues. Germline CDR1 reads SGHKS; CDR2 reads YYEKEE (reference sequence).

This clone was counted at least ten times. This chain links TRBV7-9 with TRBJ1-1; D is ambiguous. CDR1 SEHNR and CDR2 FQNEAQ come from the germline V gene (reference sequence). This CDR3 is built from 13 residues. The V end lost 3 bases, the J end lost 2 bases, and 7 bases lay between the germline ends. CDR3 residues: CASSFTRNTEAFF. For the CDR3, the DNA is TGTGCCAGCAGCTTCACAAGAAACACTGAAGCTTTCTTT.

V and J are TRBV9 and TRBJ2-3; the D gene is possibly TRBD2 (6 bases). The V and J ends lost 3 bases and 2 bases respectively, with 13 bases between them. The CDR3 runs to 15 residues. The germline V gene has CDR1 SGDLS and CDR2 YYNGEE. The CDR3 DNA follows: TGTGCCAGCAGCGCGCTAGCGACTTACACAGATACGCAGTATTTT. It specifies CASSALATYTDTQYF.

V is TRBV10-3 and J is TRBJ1-4; 11 bases align to TRBD1. The V segment lost 5 bases and the J segment 8 bases; nucleotides outside the gene matches: 7. CDR3 length equals 15 residues. Germline V gene data show CDR1 as ENHRY and CDR2 as SYGVKD. The CDR3 reads CAISTGTGGGEKLFF. DNA of the CDR3: TGTGCCATCAGTACCGGGACAGGGGGAGGGGAAAAACTGTTTTTT.

The V gene is TRBV11-2, the J gene TRBJ2-1; D call uncertain. The CDR3 has 14 amino acids. Trimming stripped 0 bases from V and 5 bases from J, with 8 bases between. The germline V gene encodes CDR1 SGHAT and CDR2 FQNNGV. The CDR3 nucleotides are TGTGCCAGCAGCTTAGATAATGCGAACAATGAGCAGTTCTTC. Amino acids: CASSLDNANNEQFF. The full variable domain, in which reference TRBV11-2 and TRBJ2-1 provide the parts outside the CDR3, is EAGVAQSPRYKIIEKRQSVAFWCNPISGHATLYWYQQILGQGPKLLIQFQNNGVVDDSQLPKDRFSAERLKGVDSTLKIQPAKLEDSAVYLCASSLDNANNEQFFGPGTRLTVL.

The chain joins TRBV7-9 to TRBJ2-2; D is possibly TRBD1 (7 bases). CDR1 and CDR2 (germline): SEHNR, FQNEAQ (reference sequence). The CDR3 extends over 13 amino acids. The V gene lost 6 bases and the J gene lost 8 bases, with 13 bases spanning the gap. The CDR3 sequence is CASSLRGRGELFF. The CDR3 bases are TGTGCCAGCAGTCTCAGGGGGAGGGGGGAGCTGTTTTTT.

This chain connects TRBV27 to TRBJ2-1; TRBD2 matches 16 bases. CDR1 and CDR2 from the germline V gene are MNHEY and SMNVEV (reference sequence). The CDR3 runs 18 residues. The J segment lost 4 bases and the V segment lost 7 bases, leaving 10 bases of the junction unmatched. The CDR3 spells CASNPGLAGGPDYNEQFF. For the CDR3, the DNA is TGTGCCAGCAACCCGGGACTAGCGGGAGGGCCGGATTACAATGAGCAGTTCTTC.